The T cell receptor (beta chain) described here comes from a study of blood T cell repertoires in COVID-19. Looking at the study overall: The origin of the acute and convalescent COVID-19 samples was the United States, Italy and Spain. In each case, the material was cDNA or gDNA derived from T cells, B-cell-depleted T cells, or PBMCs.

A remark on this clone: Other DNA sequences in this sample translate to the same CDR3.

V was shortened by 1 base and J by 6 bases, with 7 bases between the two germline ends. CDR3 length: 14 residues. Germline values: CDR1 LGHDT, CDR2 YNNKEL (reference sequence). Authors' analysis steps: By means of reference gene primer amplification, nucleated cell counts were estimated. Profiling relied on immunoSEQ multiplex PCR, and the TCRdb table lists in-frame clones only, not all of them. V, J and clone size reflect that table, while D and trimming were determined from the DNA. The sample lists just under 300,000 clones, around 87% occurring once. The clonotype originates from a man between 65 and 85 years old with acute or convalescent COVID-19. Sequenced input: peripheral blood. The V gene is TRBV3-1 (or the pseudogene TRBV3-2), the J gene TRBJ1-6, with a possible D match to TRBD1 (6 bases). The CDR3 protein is CASSQVQGNSPLHF. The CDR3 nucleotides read TGTGCCAGCAGCCAAGTACAGGGTAATTCACCCCTCCACTTT.